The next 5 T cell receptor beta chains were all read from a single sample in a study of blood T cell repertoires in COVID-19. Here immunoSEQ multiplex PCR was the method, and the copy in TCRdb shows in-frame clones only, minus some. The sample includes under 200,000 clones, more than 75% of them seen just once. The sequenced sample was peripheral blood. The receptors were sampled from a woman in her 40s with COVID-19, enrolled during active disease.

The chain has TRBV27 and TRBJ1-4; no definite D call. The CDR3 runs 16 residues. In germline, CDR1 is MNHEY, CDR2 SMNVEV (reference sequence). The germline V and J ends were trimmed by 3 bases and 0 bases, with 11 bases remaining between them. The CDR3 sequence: CASSFVQATTNEKLFF. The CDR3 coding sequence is TGTGCCAGCAGTTTTGTCCAGGCCACAACTAATGAAAAACTGTTTTTT.

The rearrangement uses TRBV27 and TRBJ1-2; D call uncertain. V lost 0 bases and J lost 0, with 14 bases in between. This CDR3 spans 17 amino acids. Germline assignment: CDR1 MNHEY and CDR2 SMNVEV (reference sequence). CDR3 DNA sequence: TGTGCCAGCAGTTTATCTGCAGGTACCCCTACTAACTATGGCTACACCTTC. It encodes CASSLSAGTPTNYGYTF.

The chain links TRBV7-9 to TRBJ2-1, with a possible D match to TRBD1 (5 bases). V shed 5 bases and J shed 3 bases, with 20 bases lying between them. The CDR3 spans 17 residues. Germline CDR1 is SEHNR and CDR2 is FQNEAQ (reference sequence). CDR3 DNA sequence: TGTGCCAGCAGCCCCCAGGGTTGGCGGTCAATCTACAATGAGCAGTTCTTC. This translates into CASSPQGWRSIYNEQFF.

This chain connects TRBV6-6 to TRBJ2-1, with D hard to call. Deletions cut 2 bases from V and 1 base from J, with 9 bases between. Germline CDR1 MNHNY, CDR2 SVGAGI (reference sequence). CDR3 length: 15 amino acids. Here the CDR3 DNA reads TGTGCCAGCAGTTACCGCAGGTTATCCTACAATGAGCAGTTCTTC. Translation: CASSYRRLSYNEQFF.

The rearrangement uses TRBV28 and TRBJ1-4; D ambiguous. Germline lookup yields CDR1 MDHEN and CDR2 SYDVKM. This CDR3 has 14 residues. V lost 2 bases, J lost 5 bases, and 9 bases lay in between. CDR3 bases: TGTGCCAGCAGTTTACCCCCCAGGAATGAAAAACTGTTTTTT. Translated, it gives CASSLPPRNEKLFF.